Listed below are T cell receptor beta chains from one sample, sequenced in a study of T cell responses to AZD1222 COVID-19 vaccine. Sequenced by immunoSEQ multiplex PCR; TCRdb stores in-frame clones only, minus some. The profile shows approximately 150,000 clones, more than 75% of them singletons. Sequenced material: peripheral blood, taken 28 days after the second AZD1222 dose. These receptors were collected from an adult who received the AZD1222 COVID-19 vaccine. Each CDR3 is given with its conserved first and last residue. D genes are given only for firm matches. Not all rows give a size; the values are once, few, many and, for expanded clones, a class.

>-|TRBJ2-7|TRBV19|-
TGTGCCAGTAGTATCGGCCCTCCCTACGAGCAGTACTTC
CASSIGPPYEQYF
>-|TRBJ1-3|TRBV10-2|TRBD1
TGCGCCAGCCGGACAGGGAACTCTGGAAACACCATATATTTT
CASRTGNSGNTIYF
>-|TRBJ2-3|TRBV7-3|-
TGTGCCAGCAGTAAAAACGTACCAGATACGCAGTATTTT
CASSKNVPDTQYF
>-|TRBJ2-2|TRBV9|-
TGTGCCAGCGGGCCTAGGTGGGGTTCCGGGGAGCTGTTTTTT
CASGPRWGSGELFF
>-|TRBJ2-1|TRBV9|TRBD2
TGTGCCAGCAGCGAATCGGGACTAGCTACCAATGAGCAGTTCTTC
CASSESGLATNEQFF
>-|TRBJ1-1|TRBV18|-
TGTGCCAGCTCACCTAATCAAGGAAACACTGAAGCTTTCTTT
CASSPNQGNTEAFF
>-|TRBJ1-4|TRBV4-1|-
TGCGCCAGCAGCCAAGATGGGCAAGGTGGGAATGAAAAACTGTTTTTT
CASSQDGQGGNEKLFF
>-|TRBJ2-7|TRBV24-1|TRBD2
TGTGCCACCAGTGACGGAGCGGGGGATGAGCAGTACTTC
CATSDGAGDEQYF
>-|TRBJ2-5|TRBV11-2|-
TGTGCCAGCAGCTTCAGTGGGAGAATCCAAGAGACCCAGTACTTC
CASSFSGRIQETQYF
>-|TRBJ1-1|TRBV3-1/TRBV3-2|-
TGTGCCAGCAGTCCAGGACTGGCTGAAGCTTTCTTT
CASSPGLAEAFF
>-|TRBJ2-1|TRBV5-1|-
TGCGCCAGCAGCTTGGTTGCAGGGGATTACAATGAGCAGTTCTTC
CASSLVAGDYNEQFF
>-|TRBJ2-1|TRBV7-2|TRBD2
TGTGCCAGCAGCCTTAAAATGGCTAGCGGGGGTAACTCCTACAATGAGCAGTTCTTC
CASSLKMASGGNSYNEQFF
>once|TRBJ1-3|TRBV5-1|-
TGCGCCAGCAGCTTGGGACAGCCATCTGGAAACACCATATATTTT
CASSLGQPSGNTIYF
>once|TRBJ1-5|TRBV9|-
TGTGCCAGCAGCGTAGGTTCTCATCAGCCCCAGCATTTT
CASSVGSHQPQHF
>-|TRBJ1-5|TRBV6-5|-
TGTGCCAGCAAAGCGGGACCTGGCGAGAAGCCCCAGCATTTT
CASKAGPGEKPQHF
>-|TRBJ1-1|TRBV5-1|-
TGCGCCAGCAGTTTATTTCAGCAGAACACTGAAGCTTTCTTT
CASSLFQQNTEAFF
>-|TRBJ2-1|TRBV27|-
TGTGCCAGCAGCGCGGGATATGAGCAGTTCTTC
CASSAGYEQFF
>once|TRBJ1-1|TRBV27|-
TGTGCCAGCAGCACGGGGGGGCTGGGGAACACTGAAGCTTTCTTT
CASSTGGLGNTEAFF
>-|TRBJ1-6|TRBV7-9|-
TGTGCCAGCAGCCCTCGGACGGGGAATAATTCACCCCTCCACTTT
CASSPRTGNNSPLHF
>-|TRBJ2-5|TRBV5-6|-
TGTGCCAGCAGCTTGTTAGGGACCCGAGAGACCCAGTACTTC
CASSLLGTRETQYF
>-|TRBJ1-1|TRBV19|-
TGTGCCAGTATTCAGGACGGAGACATGAACACTGAAGCTTTCTTT
CASIQDGDMNTEAFF
>-|TRBJ2-7|TRBV10-3|TRBD2
TGTGCCATCAGTGAGTCAGTCGGGGGGTCGGAGGACGAGCAGTACTTC
CAISESVGGSEDEQYF
>-|TRBJ2-2|TRBV2|-
TGTGCCAGCAGTGACCGTCGACAGACCGGGGAGCTGTTTTTT
CASSDRRQTGELFF
>-|TRBJ1-1|TRBV11-1|TRBD1
TGTGCCAGCAGCTTGGACAGGGTGACTGAAGCTTTCTTT
CASSLDRVTEAFF
>-|TRBJ1-2|TRBV5-6|-
TGTGCCAGCAGCTCCCGTTTGACGGCTAACTATGGCTACACCTTC
CASSSRLTANYGYTF
>-|TRBJ1-5|TRBV27|-
TGTGCCAGCAGTCCCCGTTGGGGGGAGGGACAGCCCCAGCATTTT
CASSPRWGEGQPQHF
>-|TRBJ1-2|TRBV4-1|-
TGCGCCAGCAGCTTCGGTAAGGGTAGAGAGAGCTATGGCTACACCTTC
CASSFGKGRESYGYTF
>few|TRBJ1-2|TRBV15|-
TGTGCCACCAGCAAACTCAAAAAGGGGCAGCAAGGAGGCTATGGCTACACCTTC
CATSKLKKGQQGGYGYTF
>-|TRBJ1-1|TRBV5-1|-
TGCGCCAGCAGTCGGAGCTTGAACACTGAAGCTTTCTTT
CASSRSLNTEAFF
>-|TRBJ1-4|TRBV30|-
TGTGCCTGGTCCGGGTGGAGGGGGGGACTTGCAACTAATGAAAAACTGTTTTTT
CAWSGWRGGLATNEKLFF
>-|TRBJ1-1|TRBV5-1|-
TGCGCCAGCAGCTGGTGGGGTTTGGTGAACACTGAAGCTTTCTTT
CASSWWGLVNTEAFF
>-|TRBJ1-2|TRBV3-1/TRBV3-2|TRBD1
TGTGCCAGCAGCCCCGCTCCCGGACAGGGGATCTCTAGCTTCGGTGACTATGGCTACACCTTC
CASSPAPGQGISSFGDYGYTF
>-|TRBJ2-3|TRBV7-9|TRBD2
TGTGCCACACAGGGGCTAGCGGGGATCTTAGAGGATACGCAGTATTTT
CATQGLAGILEDTQYF
>-|TRBJ2-2|TRBV11-3|-
TGTGCCAGCAGCCTAAGGACAGTGAACACCGGGGAGCTGTTTTTT
CASSLRTVNTGELFF
>-|TRBJ2-2|TRBV9|-
TGTGCCAGCAGCGTAGACAGGCCACCCGGCGGGGAGCTGTTTTTT
CASSVDRPPGGELFF
>-|TRBJ2-7|TRBV27|TRBD1
TGTGCCAGCAGACAGGGGGAATACTACGAGCAGTACTTC
CASRQGEYYEQYF
>-|TRBJ1-2|TRBV2|-
TGTGCCAGCCCGCACCCTTCCGGCGTAAGAGGCTATGGCTACACCTTC
CASPHPSGVRGYGYTF
>-|TRBJ2-7|TRBV6-1|-
TGTGCCAGCAGTGAAGGACAGGCCCCCGAGCAGTACTTC
CASSEGQAPEQYF
>-|TRBJ1-5|TRBV19|-
TGTGCCAGGTATAGCAATCAGCCCCAGCATTTT
CARYSNQPQHF
>-|TRBJ1-3|TRBV3-1/TRBV3-2|-
TGTGCCAGCAGCCAAAGGGGCGAGGACACCATATATTTT
CASSQRGEDTIYF